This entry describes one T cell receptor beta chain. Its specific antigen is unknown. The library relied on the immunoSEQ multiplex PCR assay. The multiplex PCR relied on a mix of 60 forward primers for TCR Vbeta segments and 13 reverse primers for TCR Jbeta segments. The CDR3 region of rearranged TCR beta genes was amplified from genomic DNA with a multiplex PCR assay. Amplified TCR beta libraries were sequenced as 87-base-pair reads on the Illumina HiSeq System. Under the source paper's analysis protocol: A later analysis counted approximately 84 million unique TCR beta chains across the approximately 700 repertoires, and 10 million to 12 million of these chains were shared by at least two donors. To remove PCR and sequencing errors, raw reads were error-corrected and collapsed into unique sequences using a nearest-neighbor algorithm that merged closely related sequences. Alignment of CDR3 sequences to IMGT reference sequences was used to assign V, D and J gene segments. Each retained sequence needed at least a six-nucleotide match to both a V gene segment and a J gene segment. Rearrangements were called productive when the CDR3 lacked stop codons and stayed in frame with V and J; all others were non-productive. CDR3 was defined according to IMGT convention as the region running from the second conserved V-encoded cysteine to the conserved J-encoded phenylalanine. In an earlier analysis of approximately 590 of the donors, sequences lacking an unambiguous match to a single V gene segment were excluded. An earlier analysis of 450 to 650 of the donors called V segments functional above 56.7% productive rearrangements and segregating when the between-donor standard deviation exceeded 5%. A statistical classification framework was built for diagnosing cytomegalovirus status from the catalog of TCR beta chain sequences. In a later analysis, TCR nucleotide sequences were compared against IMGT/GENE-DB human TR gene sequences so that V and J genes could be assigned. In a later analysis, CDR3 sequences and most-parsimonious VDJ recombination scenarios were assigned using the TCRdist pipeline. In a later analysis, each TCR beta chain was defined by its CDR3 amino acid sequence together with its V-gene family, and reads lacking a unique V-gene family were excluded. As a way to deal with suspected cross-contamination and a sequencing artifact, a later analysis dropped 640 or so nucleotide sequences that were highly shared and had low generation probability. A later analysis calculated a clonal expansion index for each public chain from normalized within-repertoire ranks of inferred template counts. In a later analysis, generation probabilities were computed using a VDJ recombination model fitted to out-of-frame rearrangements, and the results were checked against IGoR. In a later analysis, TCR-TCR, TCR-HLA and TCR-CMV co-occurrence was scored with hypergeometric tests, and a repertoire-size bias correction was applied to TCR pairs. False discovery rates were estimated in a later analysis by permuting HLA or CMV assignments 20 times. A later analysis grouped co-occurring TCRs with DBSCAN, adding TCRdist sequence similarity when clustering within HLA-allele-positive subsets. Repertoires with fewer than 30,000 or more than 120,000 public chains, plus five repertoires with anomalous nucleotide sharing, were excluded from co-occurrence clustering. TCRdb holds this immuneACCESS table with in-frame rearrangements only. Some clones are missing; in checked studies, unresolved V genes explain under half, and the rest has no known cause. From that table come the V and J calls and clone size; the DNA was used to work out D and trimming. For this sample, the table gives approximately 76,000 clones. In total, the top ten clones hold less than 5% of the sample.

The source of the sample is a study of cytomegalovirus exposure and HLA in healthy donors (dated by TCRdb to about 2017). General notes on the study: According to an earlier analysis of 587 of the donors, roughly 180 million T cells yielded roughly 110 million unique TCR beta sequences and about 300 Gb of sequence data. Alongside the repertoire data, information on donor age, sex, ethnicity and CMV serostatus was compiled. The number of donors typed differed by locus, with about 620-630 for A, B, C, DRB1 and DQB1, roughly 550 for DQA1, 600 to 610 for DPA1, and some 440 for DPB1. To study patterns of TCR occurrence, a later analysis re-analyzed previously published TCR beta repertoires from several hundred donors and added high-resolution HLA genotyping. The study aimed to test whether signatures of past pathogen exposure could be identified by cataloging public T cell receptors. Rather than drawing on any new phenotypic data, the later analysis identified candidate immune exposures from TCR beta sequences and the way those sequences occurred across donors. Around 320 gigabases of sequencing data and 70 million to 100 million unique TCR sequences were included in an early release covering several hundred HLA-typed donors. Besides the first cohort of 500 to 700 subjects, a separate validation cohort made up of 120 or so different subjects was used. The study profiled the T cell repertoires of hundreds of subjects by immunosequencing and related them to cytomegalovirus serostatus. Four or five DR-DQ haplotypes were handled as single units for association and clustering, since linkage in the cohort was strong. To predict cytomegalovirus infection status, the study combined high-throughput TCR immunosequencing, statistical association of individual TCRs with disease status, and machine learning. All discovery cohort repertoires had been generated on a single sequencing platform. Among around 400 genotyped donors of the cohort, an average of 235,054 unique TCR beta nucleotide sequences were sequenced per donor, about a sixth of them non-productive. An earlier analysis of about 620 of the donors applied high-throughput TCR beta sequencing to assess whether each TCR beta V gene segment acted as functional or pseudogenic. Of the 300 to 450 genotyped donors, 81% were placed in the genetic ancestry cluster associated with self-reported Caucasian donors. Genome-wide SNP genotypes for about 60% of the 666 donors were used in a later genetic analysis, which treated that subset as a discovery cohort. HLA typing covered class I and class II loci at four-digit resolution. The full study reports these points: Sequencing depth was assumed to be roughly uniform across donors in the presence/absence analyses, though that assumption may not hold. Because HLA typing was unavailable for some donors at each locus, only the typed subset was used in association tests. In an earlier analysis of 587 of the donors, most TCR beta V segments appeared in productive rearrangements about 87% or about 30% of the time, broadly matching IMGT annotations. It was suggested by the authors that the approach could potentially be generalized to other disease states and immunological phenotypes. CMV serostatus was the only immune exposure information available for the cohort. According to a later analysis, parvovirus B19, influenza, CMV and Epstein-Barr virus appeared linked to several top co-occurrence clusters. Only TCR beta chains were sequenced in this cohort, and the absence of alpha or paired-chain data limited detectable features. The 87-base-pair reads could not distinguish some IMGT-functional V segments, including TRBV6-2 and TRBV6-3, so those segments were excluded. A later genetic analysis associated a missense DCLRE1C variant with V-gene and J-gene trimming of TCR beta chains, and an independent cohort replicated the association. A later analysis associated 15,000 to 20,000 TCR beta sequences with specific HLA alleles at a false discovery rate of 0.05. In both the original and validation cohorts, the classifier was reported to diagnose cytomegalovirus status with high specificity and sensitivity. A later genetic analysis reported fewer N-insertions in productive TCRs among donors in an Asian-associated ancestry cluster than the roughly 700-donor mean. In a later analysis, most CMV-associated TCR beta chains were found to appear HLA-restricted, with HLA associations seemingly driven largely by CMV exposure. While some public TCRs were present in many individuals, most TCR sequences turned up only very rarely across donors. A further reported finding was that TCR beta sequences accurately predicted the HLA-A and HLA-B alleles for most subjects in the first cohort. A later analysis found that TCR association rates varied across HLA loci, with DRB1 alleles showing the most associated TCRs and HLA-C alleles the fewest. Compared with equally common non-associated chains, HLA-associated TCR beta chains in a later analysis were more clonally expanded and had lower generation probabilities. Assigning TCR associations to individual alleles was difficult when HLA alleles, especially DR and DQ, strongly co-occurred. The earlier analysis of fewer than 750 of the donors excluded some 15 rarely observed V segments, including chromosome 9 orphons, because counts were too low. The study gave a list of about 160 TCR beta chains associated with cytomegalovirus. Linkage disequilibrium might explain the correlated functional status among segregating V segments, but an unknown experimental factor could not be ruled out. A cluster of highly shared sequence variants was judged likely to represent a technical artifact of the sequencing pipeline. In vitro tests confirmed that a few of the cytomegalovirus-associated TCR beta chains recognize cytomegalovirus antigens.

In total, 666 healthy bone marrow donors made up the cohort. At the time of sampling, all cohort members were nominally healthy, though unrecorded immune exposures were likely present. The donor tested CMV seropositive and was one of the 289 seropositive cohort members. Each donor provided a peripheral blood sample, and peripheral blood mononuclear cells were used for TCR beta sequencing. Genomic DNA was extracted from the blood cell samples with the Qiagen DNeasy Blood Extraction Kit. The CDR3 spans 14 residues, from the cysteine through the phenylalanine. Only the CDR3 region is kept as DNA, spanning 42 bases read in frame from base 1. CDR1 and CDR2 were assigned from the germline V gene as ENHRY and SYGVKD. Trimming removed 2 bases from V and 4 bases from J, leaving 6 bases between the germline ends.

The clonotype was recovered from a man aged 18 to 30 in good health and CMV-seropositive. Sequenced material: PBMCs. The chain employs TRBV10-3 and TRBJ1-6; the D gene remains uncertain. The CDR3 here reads CAISEPEYNSPLHF. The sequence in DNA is TGTGCCATCAGTGAGCCAGAATATAATTCACCCCTCCACTTT.